What follows is one TCR beta chain and its context. What it recognizes is unknown. This entry comes from a study of T cells in localized non-small cell lung cancer. Overall study results and limits: Peak T cell clonality was found in uninvolved adjacent lung, exceeding tumor. Increased T cell density in blood showed an association with longer overall survival.

Clones were sequenced by immunoSEQ multiplex PCR, and TCRdb holds only the in-frame ones, with some missing. This table has 70,000 to 100,000 clones, under 95% appearing once. The V and J ends lost 4 bases and 5 bases respectively, with 15 bases between them. Per germline, CDR1 SGHDN and CDR2 FVKESK. The CDR3 covers 15 residues. The TCR was taken from a woman aged 40-70 years with stage II squamous cell lung carcinoma. This sequence joins TRBV14 and TRBJ1-3, with D unclear. The sequences come from PBMCs, collected before any cancer treatment. DNA for the CDR3: TGTGCCAGCAGCCGAGGGCCTTTGGCCAGAAACACCATATATTTT. Amino acids: CASSRGPLARNTIYF.